This TCR beta chain was sequenced during a study of blood T cell repertoires in COVID-19. About the study: Material from acute and convalescent COVID-19 was sourced from the United States, Italy and Spain. PBMCs, B-cell-depleted T cells, or T cells provided the cDNA or gDNA that made up the material.

After removal of 3 bases from V and 1 base from J, the junction contained 5 bases not matched to a gene. The CDR3 totals 16 residues. Looked up from germline, CDR1 is MNHEY and CDR2 is SMNVEV (reference sequence). As processed by the authors: Reference gene primer amplification yielded estimated nucleated cell counts. Repertoires were generated with immunoSEQ multiplex PCR, while TCRdb's copy carries only in-frame clones and drops some. V and J calls and clone size follow that table, whereas D and trimming were derived from the DNA. This sample has about 88,000 clones; over 65% occur once, and the top ten carry more than 14%.

This clonotype was sampled from a woman in her sixties or seventies with acute or convalescent COVID-19. Specimen: peripheral blood. The chain links TRBV27 to TRBJ1-5, with 8 bases fitting TRBD1. DNA for the CDR3: TGTGCCAGCAGTTTGACACAGGGGGGCAGCAATCAGCCCCAGCATTTT. Translated, it gives CASSLTQGGSNQPQHF.